A single sample is the source of the 8 T cell receptor beta chains below, sequenced in a study of blood T cell repertoires in COVID-19. Clones were sequenced by immunoSEQ multiplex PCR, and TCRdb holds only the in-frame ones, with some missing. The table has about 190,000 clones, about 88% seen once. Material for sequencing was peripheral blood. Every receptor here comes from a woman between 35 and 50 years old who had recovered from COVID-19.

J is TRBJ2-7 and V is TRBV3-1 (or the pseudogene TRBV3-2), with 10 nucleotides matching TRBD2. After removal of 2 bases from V and 1 base from J, the junction contained 5 bases not matched to a gene. The germline V gene encodes CDR1 LGHDT and CDR2 YNNKEL (reference sequence). The CDR3 is 16 amino acids. As DNA, the CDR3 is TGTGCCAGCAGCCAACCTTTAGCGGGGGGATCCTACGAGCAGTACTTC. Its translation is CASSQPLAGGSYEQYF.

V and J are TRBV2 and TRBJ2-7; D perhaps matches TRBD1 (6 bases). The germline V and J ends were trimmed by 6 bases and 2 bases, with 11 bases remaining between them. The V gene's germline CDR1 is SNHLY and CDR2 FYNNEI. The CDR3 is 13 residues long. The CDR3 is CASRGQGPYEQYF. DNA of the CDR3: TGTGCCAGCAGGGGACAAGGGCCCTACGAGCAGTACTTC.

The rearrangement uses TRBV2 and TRBJ2-5; TRBD1 agrees at 9 bases. V lost 6 bases to trimming and J lost 1 base; unmatched junction nucleotides: 3. This CDR3 spans 14 amino acids. From germline, CDR1 is SNHLY and CDR2 FYNNEI. CDR3 sequence (DNA): TGTGCCAGCAGCGGGACAGGGTCCCAAGAGACCCAGTACTTC. Residues: CASSGTGSQETQYF.

The chain employs TRBV4-2 and TRBJ1-3; maybe TRBD1 (5 bases). Trimming removed 3 bases from V and 0 bases from J, with 9 bases in between. The germline CDR1 and CDR2 sequences are LGHNA and YNFKEQ. This CDR3 spans 15 amino acids. This chain's CDR3 is CASSQTALSGNTIYF. The DNA of the CDR3 is TGTGCCAGCAGCCAGACAGCACTCTCTGGAAACACCATATATTTT.

The chain is built from TRBV4-2 and TRBJ1-1; TRBD1 matches at 7 bases. Germline CDR1 LGHNA, CDR2 YNFKEQ. With 4 bases clipped from V and 7 bases from J, the junction kept 12 bases outside the gene matches. The CDR3 runs 15 residues. CDR3: CASSPETGLTSEAFF. The CDR3 DNA is TGTGCCAGCAGCCCCGAGACAGGGTTGACTAGTGAAGCTTTCTTT.

The CDR3 nucleotides read TGTGCCAGCAGTCCCCACGGGGAGAGAGAGACCCAGTACTTC. Protein: CASSPHGERETQYF. The chain employs TRBV28 and TRBJ2-5, with TRBD2 as a possible D gene (5 bases). Germline values: CDR1 MDHEN, CDR2 SYDVKM. V gave up 5 bases and J gave up 4 bases, with 14 bases separating them. The CDR3 is made up of 14 amino acids.

This chain links TRBV28 with TRBJ1-1; TRBD1 aligns across 7 bases. The CDR3 spans 14 residues. Trimming took 7 bases from V and 4 from J; bases not matched to a gene: 9. The germline CDR1 and CDR2 sequences are MDHEN and SYDVKM. The CDR3 DNA reads TGTGCCAGCAAAATATCGGAGGGGGCCACTGAAGCTTTCTTT. Protein product: CASKISEGATEAFF.

This sequence joins TRBV7-2 and TRBJ1-2; TRBD1 is a possible D gene (5 bases). Germline V CDR1 and CDR2: SGHTA, FQGNSA. The CDR3 has 17 amino acids. V was shortened by 1 base and J by 2 bases, with 17 bases between the two germline ends. Written as DNA, the CDR3 is TGTGCCAGCAGCTTAGTGGACGCAGGGCATCCAAACTATGGCTACACCTTC. Translation: CASSLVDAGHPNYGYTF.